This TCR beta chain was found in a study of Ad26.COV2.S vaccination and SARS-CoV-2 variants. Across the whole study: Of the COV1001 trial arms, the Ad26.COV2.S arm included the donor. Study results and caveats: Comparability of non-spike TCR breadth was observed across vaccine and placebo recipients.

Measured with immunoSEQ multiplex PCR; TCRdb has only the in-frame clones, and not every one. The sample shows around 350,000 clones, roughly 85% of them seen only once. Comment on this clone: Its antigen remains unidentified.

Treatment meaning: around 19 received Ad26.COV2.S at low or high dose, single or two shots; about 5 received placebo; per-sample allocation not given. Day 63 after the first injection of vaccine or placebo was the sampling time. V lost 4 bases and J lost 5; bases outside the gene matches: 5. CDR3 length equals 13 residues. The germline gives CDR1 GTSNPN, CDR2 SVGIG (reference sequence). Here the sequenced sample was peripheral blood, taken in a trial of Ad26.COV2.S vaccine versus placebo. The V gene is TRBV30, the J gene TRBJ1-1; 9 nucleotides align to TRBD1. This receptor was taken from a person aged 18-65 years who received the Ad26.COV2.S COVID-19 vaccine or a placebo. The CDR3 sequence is CAWKKDRGTEAFF. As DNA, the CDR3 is TGTGCCTGGAAAAAAGACAGGGGGACTGAAGCTTTCTTT.